This T cell receptor (beta chain) was captured by sequencing in a study of shared clonotypes between healthy human individuals. About the research overall: Each donor's CD4 naive and CD4 memory cells filled three plates apiece, CD8 naive two, and CD8 memory one. Study results and caveats: Clonotype sharing among donors was expected to depend on sequencing depth. Collection of samples was limited to blood; tissue repertoires likely differ.

V lost 6 bases to trimming and J lost 3 bases; unmatched junction nucleotides: 6. The CDR3 length is 14 residues. Germline lookup yields CDR1 MNHEY and CDR2 SVGAGI. In the case of this clone: Its target is not known.

Method: immunoSEQ multiplex PCR; TCRdb's copy keeps in-frame clones and lacks some. The table lists about 580,000 clones, roughly 98% of them singletons. Naive CD8 cells, CD45RO-negative and positively selected for CCR7, excluded terminally differentiated effector memory CD45RA+ cells. The source material was naive CD8+ T cells sorted from blood. The V call is TRBV6-5, the J call TRBJ2-3; 7 bases are a match to TRBD2. This clonotype was sampled from a man aged 25-40 years in good health. The CDR3 nucleotides are TGTGCCAGCAGGGCAGCGGGAAGGACAGATACGCAGTATTTT. Translation: CASRAAGRTDTQYF.